What follows are 14 T cell receptor beta chains derived from one specimen sequenced in a study of cytomegalovirus exposure and HLA in healthy donors. Primers included in the PCR were 60 Vbeta and 13 Jbeta primers. This table comes from immunoSEQ multiplex PCR, and its TCRdb copy is limited to in-frame clones, with some not included. The table lists around 180,000 clones, about 72% of them singletons. The sequenced sample consisted of PBMCs. The source of these receptors is a girl aged 5-17 years in good health and CMV-seronegative.

This clone was picked up a small number of times. The rearrangement uses TRBV7-8 and TRBJ1-2; 7 bases are a match to TRBD1. The CDR3 length is 14 residues. Germline CDR1 is SGHVS and CDR2 is FQNEAQ. J lost 2 bases, V lost 5 bases, and 5 bases had no gene match. CDR3 bases: TGTGCCAGCAGCCTGGGACAGCGAAACTATGGCTACACCTTC. Protein: CASSLGQRNYGYTF.

V and J are TRBV29-1 and TRBJ1-1, with 12 nucleotides matching TRBD1. Germline V CDR1 and CDR2: SQVTM, ANQGSEA. V was clipped by 7 bases and J by 4 bases; unmatched bases: 7. The CDR3 is 14 amino acids. Here the CDR3 DNA reads TGCAGCGCGGGACAGGGGGCGCTCGGCACTGAAGCTTTCTTT. Translating it yields CSAGQGALGTEAFF.

This chain uses TRBV13 with TRBJ1-1; 7 bases align to TRBD1. The germline CDR1 and CDR2 sequences are PRHDT and FYEKMQ (reference sequence). Trimming removed 1 base from V and 2 bases from J; junction bases left unmatched: 1. The CDR3 is 14 amino acids. As DNA, the CDR3 is TGTGCCAGCAGCTTAGCAGGGGGTAACACTGAAGCTTTCTTT. Translating gives CASSLAGGNTEAFF.

This clone has a handful of counts. The chain uses TRBV19 and TRBJ1-1, with 7 nucleotides matching TRBD1. There are 13 residues in the CDR3. The trim removed 3 bases at V and 4 bases at J, leaving 2 bases unmatched. CDR1 is LNHDA, CDR2 SQIVND, per germline (reference sequence). The CDR3 DNA is TGTGCCAGTAGTATGGCAGGGGGCACTGAAGCTTTCTTT. Residues: CASSMAGGTEAFF.

The chain combines TRBV29-1 with TRBJ1-4; 8 bases align to TRBD1. CDR3 length: 13 amino acids. The germline V gene encodes CDR1 SQVTM and CDR2 ANQGSEA. V dropped 7 bases and J dropped 7; count of bases not matched to a gene: 8. This CDR3 reads CSARTGSGEKLFF. In DNA, the CDR3 is TGCAGCGCCCGGACAGGGAGCGGTGAAAAACTGTTTTTT.

V is TRBV29-1 and J is TRBJ2-7; D unclear. V lost 6 bases and J 0 bases, leaving 12 bases between the germline ends. There are 13 residues in the CDR3. Germline-derived CDR1 and CDR2 are SQVTM and ANQGSEA. The CDR3 nucleotides are TGCAGCGTGGTTCGTGAGAGCTCCTACGAGCAGTACTTC. Translated: CSVVRESSYEQYF.

In its sample, this clone was seen once. V and J are TRBV11-2 and TRBJ2-5; a weak D match, TRBD2 (6 bases). Trimming removed 1 base at V and 1 base at J, with 7 bases between. Looked up from germline, CDR1 is SGHAT and CDR2 is FQNNGV. The CDR3 covers 14 residues. The CDR3 DNA follows: TGTGCCAGCAGCTTAGCGGGGGTCCAAGAGACCCAGTACTTC. This translates into CASSLAGVQETQYF.

The chain couples TRBV27 to TRBJ2-1; TRBD2 aligns across 7 bases. Germline CDR1 is MNHEY and CDR2 is SMNVEV (reference sequence). This CDR3 contains 15 residues. Trimming removed 5 bases from V and 2 bases from J; junction bases left unmatched: 6. CDR3 protein: CASSLGLAAYNEQFF. The CDR3 nucleotides read TGTGCCAGCAGTCTAGGCCTAGCGGCCTACAATGAGCAGTTCTTC.

The V gene is TRBV6-5, the J gene TRBJ2-1, with a weak D call TRBD1 (5 bases). CDR1 and CDR2 from the germline V gene are MNHEY and SVGAGI. Between the trimmed V and J ends, which lost 6 bases and 1 base, there was a span of 10 bases. There are 14 residues in the CDR3. Here the CDR3 DNA reads TGTGCCAGCAGCCAGGGAAGGTCCTACAATGAGCAGTTCTTC. Translating it yields CASSQGRSYNEQFF.

This clone was picked up a small number of times. The chain uses TRBV27 and TRBJ1-5; weak D call: TRBD1 (6 bases). The germline V gene has CDR1 MNHEY and CDR2 SMNVEV (reference sequence). CDR3 length: 17 residues. Trimming cost V 4 bases and J 0 bases, with 16 bases left between them. Here the CDR3 reads CASSSRGLRYSNQPQHF. The CDR3 coding sequence is TGTGCCAGCAGTTCCAGGGGATTGAGGTATAGCAATCAGCCCCAGCATTTT.

The chain employs TRBV6-1 and TRBJ1-2; D may be TRBD1 (5 bases). CDR1 and CDR2 from the germline V gene are MNHNS and SASEGT. The length of the CDR3 is 14 residues. V was shortened by 4 bases and J by 4 bases, with 13 bases between the two germline ends. For the CDR3, the DNA is TGTGCCAGCAGTGCGATGTCGGACACCTATGGCTACACCTTC. It yields the protein CASSAMSDTYGYTF.

This chain links TRBV9 with TRBJ1-2; 8 positions agree with TRBD1. J was trimmed by 4 bases and V by 3 bases; bases with no gene match: 11. Per germline, CDR1 SGDLS and CDR2 YYNGEE. This CDR3 has 16 residues. CDR3 sequence reads: CASSGHRDRSFYGYTF. The CDR3 nucleotides are TGTGCCAGCAGCGGCCACCGGGACAGGAGCTTCTATGGCTACACCTTC. Full variable domain (rest looked up from reference TRBV9 and TRBJ1-2): DSGVTQTPKHLITATGQRVTLRCSPRSGDLSVYWYQQSLDQGLQFLIQYYNGEERAKGNILERFSAQQFPDLHSELNLSSLELGDSALYFCASSGHRDRSFYGYTFGSGTRLTVV.

The chain carries TRBV4-1 and TRBJ1-4, with D perhaps TRBD1 (6 bases). V was clipped by 0 bases and J by 5 bases, with 13 bases between them. The CDR3 covers 16 residues. Germline assignment: CDR1 MGHRA and CDR2 YSYEKL. The CDR3 bases are TGCGCCAGCAGCCAAGAGTCAGGGGCCATCAATGAAAAACTGTTTTTT. Protein sequence: CASSQESGAINEKLFF.

The sample holds a few counts of this clone. This chain joins TRBV7-9 and TRBJ2-3; TRBD2 is a possible D gene (6 bases). The CDR3 spans 15 residues. Per germline, CDR1 SEHNR and CDR2 FQNEAQ (reference sequence). Deletions cut 2 bases from V and 2 bases from J, with 11 bases between. CDR3 amino acids: CASSLTSPPTDTQYF. CDR3 coding DNA: TGTGCCAGCAGCTTAACTAGCCCACCCACAGATACGCAGTATTTT.